Described below is a single T cell receptor beta chain sequence and its context. No antigen is known for it. Base-call qualities are not available, and no considerably larger clone is one nucleotide away. TCRbeta CDR3 regions were immunosequenced from extracted DNA using the immunoSEQ Assay at Adaptive Biotechnologies. Per the original workflow: To measure the absolute abundance of each unique TCRbeta CDR3, the sequences were collapsed and filtered. Clonality was calculated as 1 minus Pielou's evenness, using only productive in-frame rearrangements. For regional overlap, the top 100 nucleotide rearrangements were followed across paired samples, and the Morisita index was used to compare paired samples against unrelated samples. Convergence of nucleotide rearrangements onto identical amino acid sequences was assessed with the immunoSEQ Rearrangement Details tool. Sourced from immuneACCESS, this table was stored by TCRdb with only in-frame sequences that have V and J called. A share of the clones is absent; for the studies checked, an unresolved V gene accounts for under half, and the remainder has no known explanation. V and J calls and clone size are given by that table; D and trimming were obtained from the DNA. The sample table shows 1,500 or so clones, and about 38% are seen once. The ten largest clones capture 16% of the sample.

The patients who supplied the archived tumor blocks had received no neoadjuvant therapy before resection. The preserved-tissue arm of the study used 30 to 35 surgical resection samples from 24 previously untreated pancreatic ductal adenocarcinoma patients. DNA for the resection arm was extracted from ten 5-micron curls of FFPE tumor lying next to the multiplex immunohistochemistry slide. These data come from a study of CXCR4 blockade with PD-1 therapy in pancreatic cancer (dated by TCRdb to between 2018 and 2021). For the study in its entirety: The study analyzed resected pancreatic ductal adenocarcinoma using both multiplex immunohistochemistry and TCRbeta immunosequencing, alongside ex vivo slice culture that tested PD-1 and CXCR4 blockade. Two geographically distinct regions were TCR-sequenced from each of about six tumors to assess intratumoral heterogeneity. Study-wide findings and limitations: Because only TCRbeta chains were sequenced, true antigen-specificity overlap of convergent dominant clones was left unconfirmed pending paired alpha-beta single-cell sequencing. A strong correlation was found between amino acid clone frequency and the number of distinct nucleotide rearrangements encoding each amino acid clone, suggesting convergent selection by common tumor antigens. Clonal expansion was observed in tumors, with a mean productive clonality of roughly 0.13 compared with 0.05 in healthy blood, but no correlation between clonality and survival was found.

Taken from cysteine to phenylalanine, the CDR3 has 15 residues. Here the CDR3 DNA is all that survives: 45 bases in frame from base 1. Reading the germline V gene gives CDR1 KGHSH and CDR2 LQKENI. V was cut back by 5 bases and J by 4 bases, leaving a gap of 15 bases between them. Input material: tumor tissue. The TCR sequence derives from a human donor with pancreatic ductal adenocarcinoma. The rearrangement joined TRBV18 to TRBJ1-5; TRBD1 might be the D gene, on 5 matching bases. The sequenced DNA: TGTGCCAGCTCATGGGGCGTCCGGGTAAATCAGCCCCAGCATTTT. Its translation is CASSWGVRVNQPQHF.